Below, 25 T cell receptor beta chains from the same sample are listed, as sequenced in a study of shared clonotypes between healthy human individuals. Sequenced by immunoSEQ multiplex PCR; TCRdb stores in-frame clones only, minus some. This repertoire shows 2 million to 2.5 million clones, almost 96% found once; its top ten account for about 0.13%. Sequenced sample: naive CD4+ T cells sorted from blood. Subset in this sample: CD45RA+ positively selected. These TCRs come from a man between 18 and 35 years old in good health.

This chain links TRBV5-4 with TRBJ1-6, with D tentatively TRBD1 (6 bases). The CDR3 loop spans 15 amino acids. Germline lookup yields CDR1 SGHNT and CDR2 YYREEE (reference sequence). V was pared by 2 bases and J by 8 bases, with 14 bases between. CDR3 bases: TGTGCCAGCAGCTTAAAACAGGGTTGGGATTCACCCCTCCACTTT. This encodes CASSLKQGWDSPLHF.

The V gene is TRBV15, the J gene TRBJ2-1; TRBD1 matches at 7 bases. V gave up 6 bases and J gave up 1 base; unmatched junction bases: 6. The CDR3 is 15 residues long. Germline V gene sequence: CDR1 LNHNV, CDR2 YYDKDF (reference sequence). This CDR3 is CATRNRQGSYNEQFF. CDR3 in DNA: TGTGCCACCAGAAACCGACAGGGATCCTACAATGAGCAGTTCTTC. The full variable domain, rest sourced from reference TRBV15 and TRBJ2-1, is DAMVIQNPRYQVTQFGKPVTLSCSQTLNHNVMYWYQQKSSQAPKLLFHYYDKDFNNEADTPDNFQSRRPNTSFCFLDIRSPGLGDTAMYLCATRNRQGSYNEQFFGPGTRLTVL.

The chain recombines TRBV28 with TRBJ1-5; TRBD1 agrees at 7 bases. The CDR3 contains 17 residues. The J segment lost 4 bases and the V segment lost 4 bases, leaving 13 bases of the junction unmatched. Germline CDR1 reads MDHEN; CDR2 reads SYDVKM. DNA of the CDR3: TGTGCCAGCAGTTCCCCGGGAGGGGGCGCTGAGAATCAGCCCCAGCATTTT. Amino acids: CASSSPGGGAENQPQHF.

The chain uses TRBV19 and TRBJ1-2, with D unclear. Germline lookup yields CDR1 LNHDA and CDR2 SQIVND (reference sequence). This CDR3 region has 13 residues. Trimming took 1 base from V and 8 from J, leaving 11 bases between them. CDR3 coding DNA: TGTGCCAGTAGTATAGCCGAGGGCCGGGGCTACACCTTC. The encoded protein is CASSIAEGRGYTF. Together with reference TRBV19 and TRBJ1-2, the CDR3 gives the full variable domain: DGGITQSPKYLFRKEGQNVTLSCEQNLNHDAMYWYRQDPGQGLRLIYYSQIVNDFQKGDIAEGYSVSREKKESFPLTVTSAQKNPTAFYLCASSIAEGRGYTFGSGTRLTVV.

The chain carries TRBV11-3 and TRBJ2-3; 12 nucleotides match TRBD2. CDR3 length: 16 residues. Germline assignment: CDR1 SGHNT and CDR2 YENEEA. The junction had 5 bases not matched to a gene; V was cut back by 5 bases and J by 2 bases. Here the CDR3 reads CASSPGLAGYTDTQYF. Here the CDR3 DNA reads TGTGCCAGCAGCCCCGGACTAGCGGGGTACACAGATACGCAGTATTTT.

The chain carries TRBV28 and TRBJ1-4; D is ambiguous. Looked up from germline, CDR1 is MDHEN and CDR2 is SYDVKM. The germline V and J ends were trimmed by 0 bases and 3 bases, with 20 bases remaining between them. The CDR3 length is 19 residues. The CDR3 sequence: CASSLWRTSGFSANEKLFF. The CDR3 DNA sequence: TGTGCCAGCAGTTTATGGCGGACTTCTGGTTTTTCGGCTAATGAAAAACTGTTTTTT.

The V gene is TRBV29-1, the J gene TRBJ2-7; TRBD1 aligns across 8 bases. This CDR3 region has 12 residues. The germline gives CDR1 SQVTM, CDR2 ANQGSEA. The J segment lost 4 bases and the V segment lost 7 bases, leaving 6 bases of the junction unmatched. CDR3: CSAATGEYEQYF. CDR3 DNA sequence: TGCAGCGCCGCGACAGGGGAATACGAGCAGTACTTC.

The chain couples TRBV28 to TRBJ1-5; TRBD1 is a possible D gene (6 bases). CDR1 MDHEN and CDR2 SYDVKM come from the germline V gene. This CDR3 comprises 17 residues. V was shortened by 6 bases and J by 0 bases, with 18 bases between the two germline ends. The CDR3, as DNA: TGTGCCAGCAGCTTTATTGGTACGGGGGCTAGCAATCAGCCCCAGCATTTT. It specifies CASSFIGTGASNQPQHF.

The V and J genes are TRBV5-4 and TRBJ2-3; 7 nucleotides match TRBD2. V trimming: 2 bases; J trimming: 4 bases; junction bases outside the gene matches: 4. Germline CDR1 and CDR2: SGHNT and YYREEE (reference sequence). The CDR3 extends over 14 amino acids. This CDR3 reads CASSLAGLPDTQYF. DNA of the CDR3: TGTGCCAGCAGCTTAGCGGGGTTACCAGATACGCAGTATTTT.

The chain has TRBV11-2 and TRBJ2-6; D call uncertain. Germline V gene data show CDR1 as SGHAT and CDR2 as FQNNGV. This CDR3 has 15 residues. V lost 2 bases and J lost 0, with 5 bases in between. CDR3 DNA: TGTGCCAGCAGCTTATCGGGCTCTGGGGCCAACGTCCTGACTTTC. It translates to CASSLSGSGANVLTF.

The chain has TRBV5-1 and TRBJ2-2; TRBD1 matches at 10 bases. Germline V lookup: CDR1 SGHRS, CDR2 YFSETQ. V gave up 4 bases and J gave up 5 bases; unmatched junction bases: 8. CDR3 length equals 16 residues. The CDR3 DNA is TGCGCCAGCAGCGTTACCCCGGGACAGGGGACCGGGGAGCTGTTTTTT. Its protein product is CASSVTPGQGTGELFF.

This chain joins TRBV6-6 and TRBJ1-1; D not certain. This CDR3 region has 14 residues. The V end was cut by 2 bases, the J end by 4 bases, with 11 bases between. Germline V gene data show CDR1 as MNHNY and CDR2 as SVGAGI (reference sequence). The CDR3 reads CASSYGVPGTEAFF. The CDR3 DNA is TGTGCCAGCAGTTACGGGGTACCGGGCACTGAAGCTTTCTTT.

This chain links TRBV6-4 with TRBJ2-7, with D possibly called TRBD1 or TRBD2 (6 bases each). Germline loops: CDR1 MRHNA, CDR2 SNTAGT. The CDR3 covers 16 residues. Trimming removed 6 bases from V and 5 bases from J, with 23 bases in between. CDR3 sequence reads: CASRPRGRGQEDEQYF. The CDR3 DNA follows: TGTGCCAGCAGGCCCCGCGGCCGGGGGCAAGAAGACGAGCAGTACTTC.

The CDR3 DNA is TGTGCCAGCAATTACAGGGGGCCCAGCTACGAGCAGTACTTC. The encoded protein is CASNYRGPSYEQYF. The genes are TRBV2 and TRBJ2-7, with 9 bases fitting TRBD1. Germline CDR1 reads SNHLY; CDR2 reads FYNNEI. This CDR3 comprises 14 residues. V shed 7 bases, J shed 3 bases, and the junction held 7 bases outside the gene matches.

V usage is TRBV5-6 and J usage is TRBJ2-7; D may be TRBD1 or TRBD2 (5 bases each). The CDR3 contains 16 residues. V dropped 0 bases and J dropped 0 bases, with 13 bases sitting between them. CDR1 and CDR2 (germline): SGHDT, YYEEEE. CDR3 protein: CASSLGVGRASYEQYF. CDR3 sequence (DNA): TGTGCCAGCAGCTTGGGGGTGGGACGGGCCTCCTACGAGCAGTACTTC.

The V gene is TRBV13, the J gene TRBJ2-7; 9 nucleotides match TRBD2. This CDR3 has 13 residues. CDR1 and CDR2 (germline): PRHDT, FYEKMQ (reference sequence). Trimming cost V 5 bases and J 6 bases; bases outside gene matches: 5. CDR3 residues: CASSPPSGIEQYF. In DNA form, the CDR3 reads TGTGCCAGCAGCCCTCCTAGCGGGATCGAGCAGTACTTC.

The chain combines TRBV7-8 with TRBJ1-1, with D possibly being TRBD1 (5 bases). The CDR3 is 16 amino acids. V was shortened by 2 bases and J by 0 bases, with 13 bases between the two germline ends. CDR1 and CDR2 (germline): SGHVS, FQNEAQ. The CDR3 loop reads CASSLTWGSMNTEAFF. CDR3 DNA sequence: TGTGCCAGCAGCTTAACGTGGGGGTCCATGAACACTGAAGCTTTCTTT.

The gene calls are TRBV28 and TRBJ1-2, with D tentatively TRBD1 (6 bases). This CDR3 has 13 amino acids. Germline V lookup: CDR1 MDHEN, CDR2 SYDVKM. Trimming left V 2 bases short and J 6 bases short, with 10 bases between. For the CDR3, the DNA is TGTGCCAGCAGTTTAGAAAACAGGGATGGCTACACCTTC. It yields the protein CASSLENRDGYTF.

About this clone itself: The sample has other DNA sequences that encode this CDR3 too. The chain has TRBV6-1 and TRBJ1-1; D ambiguous. CDR3 length: 12 amino acids. V lost 6 bases to trimming and J lost 0 bases, with 5 bases between them. CDR1 and CDR2 from the germline V gene are MNHNS and SASEGT. The CDR3 DNA follows: TGTGCCAGCAGGGGATTGAACACTGAAGCTTTCTTT. As protein: CASRGLNTEAFF.

This sequence joins TRBV6-5 and TRBJ1-1; D is unclear. This CDR3 is 14 amino acids long. Trimming left V 7 bases short and J 5 bases short, with 17 bases between. Looked up from germline, CDR1 is MNHEY and CDR2 is SVGAGI. CDR3 in DNA: TGTGCCAGCAAAACGGTCCCTTCAGCTACTGAAGCTTTCTTT. This translates into CASKTVPSATEAFF.

V usage is TRBV5-1 and J usage is TRBJ2-7; D is unresolved. This CDR3 region has 16 residues. Germline lookup yields CDR1 SGHRS and CDR2 YFSETQ. V was trimmed by 0 bases and J by 5 bases, leaving 18 bases between them. CDR3 sequence: CASSLVDARPLDEQYF. CDR3 DNA sequence: TGCGCCAGCAGCTTGGTGGACGCACGCCCACTCGACGAGCAGTACTTC. Complete variable domain (other parts from reference TRBV5-1 and TRBJ2-7): KAGVTQTPRYLIKTRGQQVTLSCSPISGHRSVSWYQQTPGQGLQFLFEYFSETQRNKGNFPGRFSGRQFSNSRSEMNVSTLELGDSALYLCASSLVDARPLDEQYFGPGTRLTVT.

This clone was recorded once. The rearrangement links TRBV5-1 to TRBJ2-3; D is perhaps TRBD1 (5 bases). V was clipped by 0 bases and J by 0 bases, with 17 bases between them. The CDR3 consists of 18 residues. The V gene's germline CDR1 is SGHRS and CDR2 YFSETQ. The CDR3 region is CASSLASVAGPSTDTQYF. The CDR3 DNA sequence: TGCGCCAGCAGCTTGGCCTCCGTGGCAGGGCCTAGCACAGATACGCAGTATTTT. The complete variable domain, with remaining parts taken from reference TRBV5-1 and TRBJ2-3, reads KAGVTQTPRYLIKTRGQQVTLSCSPISGHRSVSWYQQTPGQGLQFLFEYFSETQRNKGNFPGRFSGRQFSNSRSEMNVSTLELGDSALYLCASSLASVAGPSTDTQYFGPGTRLTVL.

This chain joins TRBV5-6 and TRBJ2-2, with D unresolved. This CDR3 has 15 residues. Germline V gives CDR1 SGHDT, CDR2 YYEEEE. The germline V and J ends were trimmed by 1 base and 0 bases, with 7 bases remaining between them. As DNA, the CDR3 is TGTGCCAGCAGCTTGTTGGGTGCGAACACCGGGGAGCTGTTTTTT. Its translation is CASSLLGANTGELFF.

The rearrangement uses TRBV6-1 and TRBJ2-7; the match to TRBD2 covers 14 bases. This CDR3 comprises 16 residues. Trimming cost V 4 bases and J 5 bases; bases outside gene matches: 7. Germline CDR1 MNHNS, CDR2 SASEGT. The CDR3 region has the DNA TGTGCCAGCAGTGTCCGGACTAGCGGGGGGTTTAACGAGCAGTACTTC. Protein sequence: CASSVRTSGGFNEQYF.

For this clone: This sample also contains other DNA sequences that code for the same CDR3. The V call is TRBV29-1, the J call TRBJ1-2; unclear D gene. Looked up from germline, CDR1 is SQVTM and CDR2 is ANQGSEA. The V end lost 3 bases, the J end lost 1 base, and 6 bases lay between the germline ends. The CDR3 spans 12 residues. The CDR3 DNA follows: TGCAGCGTTGACCCTGGTAACTATGGCTACACCTTC. Translating gives CSVDPGNYGYTF.